The source of this TCR beta chain is a study of brain T cells in children with intractable seizures. The time point here: blood from clinic visit 5 months post-surgery; TSC patient then seizure free. Sequencing was limited to surgery cases with top T cell transcript signatures in brain tissue. Clones were read by immunoSEQ multiplex PCR, and TCRdb kept only the in-frame ones, dropping some. The top ten hold under 7% of the sample, which has a few hundred thousand clones, about 93% seen once. The CDR3 spans 15 residues. Germline CDR1 SGHVS, CDR2 FQNEAQ. The V and J ends lost 4 bases and 5 bases, in that order; junction bases with no gene match: 8.

The chain combines TRBV7-8 with TRBJ2-1; 7 nucleotides align to TRBD1. Sample: peripheral blood, taken more than 4 months after surgery. The sequence was collected from a boy under two years old with tuberous sclerosis and intractable seizures. This CDR3 reads CASSSHRGLDNEQFF. The CDR3 DNA reads TGTGCCAGCAGCTCGCACAGGGGCCTAGACAATGAGCAGTTCTTC.